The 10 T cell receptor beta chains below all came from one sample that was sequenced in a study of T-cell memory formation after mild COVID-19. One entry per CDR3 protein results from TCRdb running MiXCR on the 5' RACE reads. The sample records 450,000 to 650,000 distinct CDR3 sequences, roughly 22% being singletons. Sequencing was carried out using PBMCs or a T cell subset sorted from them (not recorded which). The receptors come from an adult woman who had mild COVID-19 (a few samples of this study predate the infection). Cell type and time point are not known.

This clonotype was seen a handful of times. The CDR3 reads CASRAAWDSSYEQYF. In DNA form, the CDR3 reads TGCGCCAGCAGGGCCGCCTGGGACAGCTCCTACGAGCAGTACTTC. The V call is TRBV5-1, the J call TRBJ2-7; TRBD1 matches at 7 bases. The CDR3 runs to 15 residues. V was pared by 5 bases and J by 0 bases, with 8 bases of the junction left unmatched. Germline values: CDR1 SGHRS, CDR2 YFSETQ.

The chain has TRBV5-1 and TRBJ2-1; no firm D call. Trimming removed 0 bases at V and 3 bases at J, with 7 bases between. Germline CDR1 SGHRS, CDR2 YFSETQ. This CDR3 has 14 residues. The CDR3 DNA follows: TGCGCCAGCAGCTTGGAATCTCACTACAATGAGCAGTTCTTC. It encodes CASSLESHYNEQFF.

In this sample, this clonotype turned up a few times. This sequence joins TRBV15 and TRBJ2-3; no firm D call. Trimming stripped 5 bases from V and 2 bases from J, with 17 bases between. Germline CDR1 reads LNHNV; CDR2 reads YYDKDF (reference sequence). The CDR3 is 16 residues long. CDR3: CATSPTTHRITDTQYF. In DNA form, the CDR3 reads TGTGCCACCAGCCCCACAACCCATCGTATCACAGATACGCAGTATTTT.

CDR3 residues: CASRHTSGRASEQFF. Here the CDR3 DNA reads TGCGCCAGCAGACACACTAGCGGGAGGGCCAGTGAGCAGTTCTTC. The V gene is TRBV4-3, the J gene TRBJ2-1; 13 positions agree with TRBD2. This CDR3 spans 15 amino acids. CDR1 is LGHNA and CDR2 is YSLEER in the germline V gene. V lost 6 bases to trimming and J lost 9 bases; unmatched junction nucleotides: 8.

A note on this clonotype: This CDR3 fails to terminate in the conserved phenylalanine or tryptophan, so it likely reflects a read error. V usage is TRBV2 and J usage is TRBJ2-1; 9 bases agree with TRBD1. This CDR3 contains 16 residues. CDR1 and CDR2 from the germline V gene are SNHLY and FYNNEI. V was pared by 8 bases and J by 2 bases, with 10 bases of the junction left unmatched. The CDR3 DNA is TGTGCCAGCGGTCGATCGGGGACAGGGCCCTACAATGAGCAGTTCTTA. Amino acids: CASGRSGTGPYNEQFL.

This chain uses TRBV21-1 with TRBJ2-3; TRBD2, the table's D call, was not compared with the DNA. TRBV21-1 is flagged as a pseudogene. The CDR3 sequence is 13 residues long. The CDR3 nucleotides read TGTGCCACCCGCCGGCGAGGCTGGGATACGCAGTATTTT. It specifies CATRRRGWDTQYF.

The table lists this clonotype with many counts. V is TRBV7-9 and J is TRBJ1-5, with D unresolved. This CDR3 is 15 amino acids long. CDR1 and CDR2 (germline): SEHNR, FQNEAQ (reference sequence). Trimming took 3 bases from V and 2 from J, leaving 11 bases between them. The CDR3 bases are TGTGCCAGCAGCTTTGAGCAGGCCGGCAATCAGCCCCAGCATTTT. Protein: CASSFEQAGNQPQHF.

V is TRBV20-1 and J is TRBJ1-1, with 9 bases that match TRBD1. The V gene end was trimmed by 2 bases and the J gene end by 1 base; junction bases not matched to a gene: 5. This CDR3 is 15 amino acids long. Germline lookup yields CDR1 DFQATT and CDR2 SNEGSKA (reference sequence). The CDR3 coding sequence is TGCAGTGCTAGATTCCAGACAGGGGGGAACACTGAAGCTTTCTTT. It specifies CSARFQTGGNTEAFF.

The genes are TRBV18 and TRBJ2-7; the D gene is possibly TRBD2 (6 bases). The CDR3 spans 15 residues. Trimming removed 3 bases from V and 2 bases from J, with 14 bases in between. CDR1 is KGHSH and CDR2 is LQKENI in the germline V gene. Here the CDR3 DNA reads TGTGCCAGCTCACCTGTCGGGACTGGGACCTACGAGCAGTACTTC. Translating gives CASSPVGTGTYEQYF. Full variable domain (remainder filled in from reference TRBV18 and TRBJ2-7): NAGVMQNPRHLVRRRGQEARLRCSPMKGHSHVYWYRQLPEEGLKFMVYLQKENIIDESGMPKERFSAEFPKEGPSILRIQQVVRGDSAAYFCASSPVGTGTYEQYFGPGTRLTVT.

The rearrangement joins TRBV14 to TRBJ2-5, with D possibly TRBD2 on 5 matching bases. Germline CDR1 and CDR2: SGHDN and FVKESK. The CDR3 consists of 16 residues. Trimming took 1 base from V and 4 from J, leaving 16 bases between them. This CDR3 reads CASSQGVSASGETQYF. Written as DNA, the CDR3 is TGTGCCAGCAGCCAAGGAGTTAGCGCCTCGGGAGAGACCCAGTACTTC.